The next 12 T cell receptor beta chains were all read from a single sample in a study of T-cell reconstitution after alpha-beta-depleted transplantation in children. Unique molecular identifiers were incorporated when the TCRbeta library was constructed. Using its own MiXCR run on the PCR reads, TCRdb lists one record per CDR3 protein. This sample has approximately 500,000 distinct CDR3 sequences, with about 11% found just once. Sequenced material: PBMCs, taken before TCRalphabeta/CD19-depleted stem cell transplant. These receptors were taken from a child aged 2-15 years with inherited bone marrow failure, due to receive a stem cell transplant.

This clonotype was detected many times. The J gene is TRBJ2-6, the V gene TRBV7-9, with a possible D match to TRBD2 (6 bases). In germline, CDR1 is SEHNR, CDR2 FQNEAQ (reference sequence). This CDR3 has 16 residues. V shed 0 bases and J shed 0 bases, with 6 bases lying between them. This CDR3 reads CASSLAGGSGANVLTF. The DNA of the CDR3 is TGTGCCAGCAGCTTAGCGGGGGGCTCTGGGGCCAACGTCCTGACTTTC.

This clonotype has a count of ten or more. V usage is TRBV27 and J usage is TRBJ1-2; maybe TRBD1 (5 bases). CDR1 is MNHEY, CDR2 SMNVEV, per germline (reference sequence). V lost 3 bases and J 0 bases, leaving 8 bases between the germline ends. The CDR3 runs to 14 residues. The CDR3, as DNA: TGTGCCAGCAGTTTTGACAGATCTAACTATGGCTACACCTTC. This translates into CASSFDRSNYGYTF.

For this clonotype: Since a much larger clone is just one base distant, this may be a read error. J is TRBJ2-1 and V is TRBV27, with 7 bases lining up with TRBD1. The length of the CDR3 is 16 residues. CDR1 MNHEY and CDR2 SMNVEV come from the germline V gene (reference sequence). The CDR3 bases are TGTGCCAGCAGTGCCGACCAGGGGGTCTCCTACAATGAGCGGTTCTTC. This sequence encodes CASSADQGVSYNERFF.

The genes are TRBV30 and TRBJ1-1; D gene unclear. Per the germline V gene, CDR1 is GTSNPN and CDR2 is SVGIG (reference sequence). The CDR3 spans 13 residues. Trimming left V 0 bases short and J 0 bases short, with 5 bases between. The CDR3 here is CAWSVLVNTEAFF. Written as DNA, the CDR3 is TGTGCCTGGAGTGTATTAGTGAACACTGAAGCTTTCTTT.

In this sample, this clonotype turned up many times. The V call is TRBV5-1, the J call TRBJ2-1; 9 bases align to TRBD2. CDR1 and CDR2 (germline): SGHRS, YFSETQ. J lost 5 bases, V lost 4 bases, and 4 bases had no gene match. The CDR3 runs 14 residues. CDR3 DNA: TGCGCCAGCAGCCCCGGGACTAGCCACAATGAGCAGTTCTTC. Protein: CASSPGTSHNEQFF.

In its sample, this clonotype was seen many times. This chain's CDR3 is CAITASNTGELFF. CDR3 DNA: TGTGCCATCACCGCTAGCAACACCGGGGAGCTGTTTTTT. The chain employs TRBV10-3 and TRBJ2-2; D may be TRBD2 (5 bases). Looked up from germline, CDR1 is ENHRY and CDR2 is SYGVKD. This CDR3 region has 13 residues. Between the trimmed V and J ends, which lost 7 bases and 2 bases, there was a span of 8 bases.

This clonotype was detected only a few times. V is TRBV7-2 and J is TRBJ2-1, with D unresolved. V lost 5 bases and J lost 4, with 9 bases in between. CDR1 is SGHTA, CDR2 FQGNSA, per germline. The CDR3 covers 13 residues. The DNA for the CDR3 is TGTGCCAGCAGCCCCATCGGATACAATGAGCAGTTCTTC. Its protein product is CASSPIGYNEQFF.

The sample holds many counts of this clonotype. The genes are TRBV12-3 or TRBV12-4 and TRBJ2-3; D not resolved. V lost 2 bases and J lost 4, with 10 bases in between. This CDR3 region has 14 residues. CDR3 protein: CASSLSFGADTQYF. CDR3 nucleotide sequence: TGTGCCAGCAGTTTAAGCTTCGGCGCAGATACGCAGTATTTT.

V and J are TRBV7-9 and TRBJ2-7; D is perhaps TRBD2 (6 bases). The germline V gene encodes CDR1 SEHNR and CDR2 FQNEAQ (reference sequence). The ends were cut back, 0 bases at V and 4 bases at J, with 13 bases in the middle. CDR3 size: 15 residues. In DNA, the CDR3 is TGTGCCAGCAGCTTAGCTACGGGGGACGAATACGAGCAGTACTTC. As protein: CASSLATGDEYEQYF. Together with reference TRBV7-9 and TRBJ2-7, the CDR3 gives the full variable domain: DTGVSQNPRHKITKRGQNVTFRCDPISEHNRLYWYRQTLGQGPEFLTYFQNEAQLEKSRLLSDRFSAERPKGSFSTLEIQRTEQGDSAMYLCASSLATGDEYEQYFGPGTRLTVT.

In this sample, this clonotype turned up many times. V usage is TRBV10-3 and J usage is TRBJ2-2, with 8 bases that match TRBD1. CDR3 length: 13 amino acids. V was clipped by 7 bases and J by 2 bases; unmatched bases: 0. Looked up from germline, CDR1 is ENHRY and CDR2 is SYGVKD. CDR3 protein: CAITGGNTGELFF. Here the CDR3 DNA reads TGTGCCATCACAGGGGGCAACACCGGGGAGCTGTTTTTT.

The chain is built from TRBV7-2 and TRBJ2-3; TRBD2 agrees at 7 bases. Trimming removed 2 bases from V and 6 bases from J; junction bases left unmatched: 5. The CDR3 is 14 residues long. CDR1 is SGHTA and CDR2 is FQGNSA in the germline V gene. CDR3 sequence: CASSLIVGGDTQYF. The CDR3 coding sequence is TGTGCCAGCAGCTTAATTGTGGGAGGGGATACGCAGTATTTT.

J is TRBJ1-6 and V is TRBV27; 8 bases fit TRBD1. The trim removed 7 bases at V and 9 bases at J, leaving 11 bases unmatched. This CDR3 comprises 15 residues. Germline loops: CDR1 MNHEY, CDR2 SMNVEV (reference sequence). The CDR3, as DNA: TGTGCCAGCACCACCACACAGGGGGTTGTTTCACCCCTCCACTTT. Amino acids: CASTTTQGVVSPLHF.